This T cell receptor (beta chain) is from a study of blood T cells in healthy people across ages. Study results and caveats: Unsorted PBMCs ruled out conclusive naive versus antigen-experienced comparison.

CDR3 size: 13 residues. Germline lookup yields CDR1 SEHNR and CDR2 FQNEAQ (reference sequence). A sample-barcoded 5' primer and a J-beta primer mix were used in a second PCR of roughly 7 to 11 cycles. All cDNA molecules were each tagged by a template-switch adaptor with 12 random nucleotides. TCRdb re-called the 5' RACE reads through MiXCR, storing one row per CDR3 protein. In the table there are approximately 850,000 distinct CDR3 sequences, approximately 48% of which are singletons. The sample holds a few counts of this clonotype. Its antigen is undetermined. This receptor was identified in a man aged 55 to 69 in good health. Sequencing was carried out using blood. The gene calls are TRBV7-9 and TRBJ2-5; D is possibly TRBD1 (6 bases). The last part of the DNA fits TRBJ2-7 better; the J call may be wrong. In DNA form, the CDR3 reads TGTGCCAGCAGCTTAAATCAGGGGAACGAGCAGTACTTC. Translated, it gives CASSLNQGNEQYF.